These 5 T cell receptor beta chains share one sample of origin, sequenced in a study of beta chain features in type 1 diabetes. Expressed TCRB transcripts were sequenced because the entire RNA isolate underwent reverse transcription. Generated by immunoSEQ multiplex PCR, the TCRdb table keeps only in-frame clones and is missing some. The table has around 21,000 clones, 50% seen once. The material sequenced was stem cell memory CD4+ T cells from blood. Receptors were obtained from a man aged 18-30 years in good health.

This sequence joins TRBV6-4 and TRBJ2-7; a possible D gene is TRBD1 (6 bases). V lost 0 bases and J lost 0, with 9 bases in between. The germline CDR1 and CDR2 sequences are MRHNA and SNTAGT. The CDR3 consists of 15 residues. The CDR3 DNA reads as TGTGCCAGCAGTGACTCGGACAGTCCCTCCTACGAGCAGTACTTC. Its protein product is CASSDSDSPSYEQYF.

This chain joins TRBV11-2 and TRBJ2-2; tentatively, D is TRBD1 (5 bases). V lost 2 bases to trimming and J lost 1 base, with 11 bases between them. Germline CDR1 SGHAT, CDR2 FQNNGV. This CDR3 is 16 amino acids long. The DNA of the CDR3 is TGTGCCAGCAGCTTAAACCAGGGATTGAACACCGGGGAGCTGTTTTTT. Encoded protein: CASSLNQGLNTGELFF.

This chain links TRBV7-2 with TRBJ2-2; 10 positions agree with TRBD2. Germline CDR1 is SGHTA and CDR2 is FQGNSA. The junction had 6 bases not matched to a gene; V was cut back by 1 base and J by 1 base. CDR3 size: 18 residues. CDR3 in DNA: TGTGCCAGCAGCTTAGGGTCTAGCGGGAGATTGAACACCGGGGAGCTGTTTTTT. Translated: CASSLGSSGRLNTGELFF.

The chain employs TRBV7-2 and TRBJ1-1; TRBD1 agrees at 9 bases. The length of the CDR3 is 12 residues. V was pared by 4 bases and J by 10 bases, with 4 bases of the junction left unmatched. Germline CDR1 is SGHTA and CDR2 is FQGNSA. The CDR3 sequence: CASSYRGHTAFF. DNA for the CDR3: TGTGCCAGCAGCTACAGGGGGCACACAGCTTTCTTT.

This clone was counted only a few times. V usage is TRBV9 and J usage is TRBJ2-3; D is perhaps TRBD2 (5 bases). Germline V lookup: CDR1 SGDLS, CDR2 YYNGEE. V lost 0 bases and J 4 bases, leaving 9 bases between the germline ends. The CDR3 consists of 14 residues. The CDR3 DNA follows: TGTGCCAGCAGCGTAGCTAGCTACGCAGATACGCAGTATTTT. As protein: CASSVASYADTQYF.